Given below is one T cell receptor (beta chain) in context. Its antigen is unidentified. Purity of each sorted population was above 95%. The length of the CDR3 is 13 residues. The V and J ends lost 0 bases and 10 bases respectively, with 13 bases between them. Germline V CDR1 and CDR2: SGDLS, YYNGEE. This entry belongs to a study of beta chain features in type 1 diabetes. Findings and caveats of the study: Moderately but significantly shorter TCRB CDR3s were found in Type 1 diabetes patients in all four CD4+ subsets. Reduced insertions and increased deletions marked VDJ junctions in type 1 diabetes patients. In cDNA sequencing, cells with high TCR expression could be over-represented. HLA effects on TCRB rearrangement stayed unresolved here.

All of the isolated RNA was reverse transcribed, so expressed TCRB transcripts were sequenced. Assay: immunoSEQ multiplex PCR; the TCRdb copy retains only in-frame clones and omits some. Altogether hundreds of thousands of clones are present, about 15% being singletons, with the ten largest covering less than 0.02%. The specimen was naive CD4+ T cells from blood. This clonotype was obtained from a man between 18 and 35 years old with type 1 diabetes. This chain joins TRBV9 and TRBJ1-1; possible D gene TRBD1, 5 bases. CDR3 residues: CASSVAAAGIAFF. The CDR3, as DNA: TGTGCCAGCAGCGTAGCGGCCGCAGGGATAGCTTTCTTT.